This TCR beta chain was found in a study of blood T cells in healthy people across ages. Concerning this clonotype itself: Antigen: not known.

This CDR3 has 14 residues. Germline V gene data show CDR1 as SGDLS and CDR2 as YYNGEE. J lost 6 bases, V lost 0 bases, and 4 bases had no gene match. A second about 7 to 11 cycle PCR used barcoded and J-beta primers. MiXCR was run by TCRdb on the 5' RACE reads, yielding one entry per CDR3 protein. This table holds approximately 800,000 distinct CDR3 sequences, 35% to 40% found once. Study-wide findings and caveats: Naive CD4+ cells and diversity were both higher in long-lived donors than in aged donors.

The clonotype originates from a man younger than 35 in good health. Input material: blood. The chain carries TRBV9 and TRBJ2-3, with 7 bases that match TRBD2. CDR3 residues: CASSVDRGVDTQYF. Here the CDR3 DNA reads TGTGCCAGCAGCGTAGATCGGGGGGTCGATACGCAGTATTTT. The full variable domain, completed using reference TRBV9 and TRBJ2-3, is DSGVTQTPKHLITATGQRVTLRCSPRSGDLSVYWYQQSLDQGLQFLIQYYNGEERAKGNILERFSAQQFPDLHSELNLSSLELGDSALYFCASSVDRGVDTQYFGPGTRLTVL.